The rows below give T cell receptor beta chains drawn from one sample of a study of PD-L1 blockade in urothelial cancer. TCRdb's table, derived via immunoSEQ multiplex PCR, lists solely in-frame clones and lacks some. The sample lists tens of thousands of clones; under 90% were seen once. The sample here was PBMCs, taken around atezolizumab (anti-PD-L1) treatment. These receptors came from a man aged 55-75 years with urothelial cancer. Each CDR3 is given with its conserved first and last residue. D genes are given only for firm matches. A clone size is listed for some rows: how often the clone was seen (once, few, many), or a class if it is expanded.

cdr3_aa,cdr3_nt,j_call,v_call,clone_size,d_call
CASSPQTGSVEQFF,TGTGCCAGCAGCCCCCAGACAGGGTCTGTTGAGCAGTTCTTC,TRBJ2-1,TRBV7-3,-,TRBD1
CSVATSLMDTQYF,TGCAGCGTTGCGACTAGTTTAATGGATACGCAGTATTTT,TRBJ2-3,TRBV29-1,-,-
CASSWTGQNQPQHF,TGCGCCAGCAGCTGGACAGGCCAAAATCAGCCCCAGCATTTT,TRBJ1-5,TRBV5-1,-,TRBD1
CASSIYLQTNYGYTF,TGTGCCAGTAGTATCTATTTACAGACTAACTATGGCTACACCTTC,TRBJ1-2,TRBV19,-,-
CASSGRQGASSYNSPLHF,TGTGCCAGCAGCGGAAGACAGGGGGCGAGCTCCTATAATTCACCCCTCCACTTT,TRBJ1-6,TRBV5-6,-,TRBD1
CASSLFRGNEQYF,TGTGCCAGCAGTTTATTCAGGGGTAACGAGCAGTACTTC,TRBJ2-7,TRBV27,-,-
CAWGLAGGFGGELFF,TGTGCCTGGGGACTAGCGGGAGGATTTGGCGGGGAGCTGTTTTTT,TRBJ2-2,TRBV30,-,TRBD2
CASSLRAGTYNEQFF,TGTGCCAGCAGCTTACGGGCAGGGACCTACAATGAGCAGTTCTTC,TRBJ2-1,TRBV7-6,-,-
CASSDRGGNEQFF,TGTGCCAGCAGTGACCGGGGGGGCAATGAGCAGTTCTTC,TRBJ2-1,TRBV6-1,-,TRBD2
CASSVGQTANTGELFF,TGTGCCAGCAGCGTGGGACAGACTGCGAACACCGGGGAGCTGTTTTTT,TRBJ2-2,TRBV9,-,TRBD1
CASSTGAGGITDEQFF,TGTGCCAGCAGCACCGGAGCGGGGGGTATTACTGATGAGCAGTTCTTC,TRBJ2-1,TRBV7-3,-,TRBD2
CASSYGGGPGEQYF,TGTGCCAGCAGTTACGGGGGAGGGCCGGGTGAGCAGTACTTC,TRBJ2-7,TRBV6-5,-,TRBD2
CASSYLGATNEKLFF,TGTGCCAGCAGTTACCTAGGGGCCACTAATGAAAAACTGTTTTTT,TRBJ1-4,TRBV6-6,-,-
CASSSGQPSPEQYF,TGCGCCAGCAGCTCGGGACAGCCTTCCCCCGAGCAGTACTTC,TRBJ2-7,TRBV5-1,-,TRBD1
CSALATQETQYF,TGCAGCGCGTTGGCAACACAAGAGACCCAGTACTTC,TRBJ2-5,TRBV29-1,many,-
CASSFGAGESGELFF,TGTGCCAGCAGCTTCGGTGCGGGAGAATCCGGGGAGCTGTTTTTT,TRBJ2-2,TRBV5-4,-,TRBD2
CASSLQPVTDEQYF,TGTGCCAGCAGCTTACAACCAGTCACCGACGAGCAGTACTTC,TRBJ2-7,TRBV7-8,-,-
CASSQAGPQETQYF,TGTGCCAGCAGCCAAGCGGGACCTCAAGAGACCCAGTACTTC,TRBJ2-5,TRBV7-3,-,TRBD2
CASSDGLAGNRETQYF,TGCGCCAGCAGCGACGGACTAGCGGGAAACCGAGAGACCCAGTACTTC,TRBJ2-5,TRBV5-1,-,TRBD2
CASRGTVNTEAFF,TGTGCCAGCAGAGGCACAGTAAACACTGAAGCTTTCTTT,TRBJ1-1,TRBV2,-,-
CASSLMGPVRLGNTEAFF,TGCGCCAGCAGCCTCATGGGTCCGGTGAGGTTAGGGAACACTGAAGCTTTCTTT,TRBJ1-1,TRBV4-1,-,-
CASRREEGFEQYF,TGTGCCAGCAGGAGGGAGGAAGGCTTCGAGCAGTACTTC,TRBJ2-7,TRBV2,once,-
CASSWGGPDSGNTIYF,TGTGCCAGCAGCTGGGGGGGTCCTGACTCTGGAAACACCATATATTTT,TRBJ1-3,TRBV11-2,-,-
CASSPHREDTYGYTF,TGTGCCAGCAGTCCCCATAGGGAGGACACCTATGGCTACACCTTC,TRBJ1-2,TRBV28,-,-
CASSHPRTSGIYTQYF,TGTGCCAGCTCACACCCAAGGACTAGCGGGATATATACCCAGTACTTC,TRBJ2-5,TRBV18,-,TRBD2
CASSAVITGTQYF,TGTGCCAGCAGTGCCGTTATAACGGGGACCCAGTACTTC,TRBJ2-5,TRBV6-5,-,-
CAWSRRGVTGTGNQPQHF,TGTGCCTGGAGTCGGAGGGGCGTGACAGGGACAGGCAATCAGCCCCAGCATTTT,TRBJ1-5,TRBV30,-,TRBD1
CASTRDREQAYEQYF,TGTGCCAGCACTCGGGACAGGGAGCAAGCGTACGAGCAGTACTTC,TRBJ2-7,TRBV6-1,-,TRBD1
CASTGIWGVTYEQYF,TGTGCCAGCACCGGGATATGGGGTGTTACCTACGAGCAGTACTTC,TRBJ2-7,TRBV6-1,-,-
CAFGQQYEQYF,TGTGCCTTTGGACAGCAATACGAGCAGTACTTC,TRBJ2-7,TRBV30,-,-
CATSRDLNLRGNTIYF,TGTGCCACCAGCAGAGATCTCAATTTGAGAGGAAACACCATATATTTT,TRBJ1-3,TRBV15,-,-
CASSSDRPSGNTIYF,TGTGCCAGCAGTTCGGACAGGCCGTCTGGAAACACCATATATTTT,TRBJ1-3,TRBV25-1,once,TRBD1
CASSFTGGQPQHF,TGTGCCAGCAGCTTTACGGGGGGCCAGCCCCAGCATTTT,TRBJ1-5,TRBV7-9,-,-
CASTYSTNEKLFF,TGTGCCAGCACTTACTCAACTAATGAAAAACTGTTTTTT,TRBJ1-4,TRBV28,-,-
CASSATGTGGRSAFF,TGTGCCAGCAGCGCTACCGGGACAGGGGGCCGGTCGGCTTTCTTT,TRBJ1-1,TRBV5-8,-,TRBD1
CASSLSSNQPQHF,TGTGCCAGTAGTCTAAGTAGCAATCAGCCCCAGCATTTT,TRBJ1-5,TRBV19,-,-
CASRVTGYNEQFF,TGTGCCAGCAGAGTGACTGGCTACAATGAGCAGTTCTTC,TRBJ2-1,TRBV2,-,-
CASSQGVNYGYTF,TGTGCCAGCAGCCAGGGCGTGAACTATGGCTACACCTTC,TRBJ1-2,TRBV6-4,once,-
CASSLREAGGLRTDTQYF,TGTGCCAGCAGTTTACGGGAAGCGGGCGGGTTGCGCACAGATACGCAGTATTTT,TRBJ2-3,TRBV27,-,-
CASSQGQAPSYEQYF,TGTGCCAGTAGCCAAGGACAGGCCCCCTCCTACGAGCAGTACTTC,TRBJ2-7,TRBV19,-,TRBD1
CASSLWEGYNEQFF,TGTGCCAGCAGTTTATGGGAGGGCTACAATGAGCAGTTCTTC,TRBJ2-1,TRBV27,few,TRBD2
CASSPNYGYTF,TGTGCCAGCAGCCCAAACTATGGCTACACCTTC,TRBJ1-2,TRBV28,-,-
CSVGGDRGPSYEQYF,TGCAGCGTTGGGGGTGACAGGGGGCCCTCCTACGAGCAGTACTTC,TRBJ2-7,TRBV29-1,-,TRBD1
CASTPYRRLNTEAFF,TGTGCCAGCACCCCTTACCGCAGGCTGAACACTGAAGCTTTCTTT,TRBJ1-1,TRBV28,-,-
CASSLTGTEAFF,TGTGCCAGCAGCTTAACGGGCACTGAAGCTTTCTTT,TRBJ1-1,TRBV11-2,-,-
CASSERGQGGQPQHF,TGTGCCAGCAGTGAGCGAGGACAGGGCGGTCAGCCCCAGCATTTT,TRBJ1-5,TRBV2,-,TRBD1
CASIYGGIVPDTQYF,TGTGCCAGCATATATGGCGGGATAGTACCAGATACGCAGTATTTT,TRBJ2-3,TRBV2,-,-
CASRWDPGLAGGPGDF,TGCGCCAGCAGATGGGACCCGGGACTAGCGGGAGGGCCAGGGGATTTT,TRBJ2-3,TRBV5-1,many,TRBD2
CASSRGGKDTEAFF,TGTGCCAGCAGCCGAGGGGGTAAGGACACTGAAGCTTTCTTT,TRBJ1-1,TRBV4-2,few,-
CASSLADRADTQYF,TGTGCCAGCAGCTTAGCAGACAGAGCAGATACGCAGTATTTT,TRBJ2-3,TRBV7-2,-,-
CAISESPGDTGELFF,TGTGCCATCAGTGAGTCGCCGGGGGACACCGGGGAGCTGTTTTTT,TRBJ2-2,TRBV10-3,-,-
CASSPQGAGDTEAFF,TGCGCCAGCAGCCCACAGGGGGCGGGCGACACTGAAGCTTTCTTT,TRBJ1-1,TRBV5-1,-,TRBD1
CASSQEDPPVTGRSGANVLTF,TGCGCCAGCAGCCAAGAAGATCCGCCGGTCACGGGGAGATCTGGGGCCAACGTCCTGACTTTC,TRBJ2-6,TRBV4-1,-,-
CASSLTGTSVYEQFF,TGTGCCAGCAGCTTAACCGGGACTAGCGTTTATGAGCAGTTCTTC,TRBJ2-1,TRBV11-3,-,TRBD2
CASSHLLGRHSNQPQHF,TGTGCCAGCAGCCATCTCCTGGGGAGACATAGCAATCAGCCCCAGCATTTT,TRBJ1-5,TRBV14,-,-
CAWRQGQGNEQFF,TGTGCCTGGAGACAAGGACAGGGCAATGAGCAGTTCTTC,TRBJ2-1,TRBV30,-,TRBD1
CASSEVTGSWQPQHF,TGTGCCAGCAGTGAAGTGACGGGATCTTGGCAGCCCCAGCATTTT,TRBJ1-5,TRBV6-1,-,-
CAWSGDANQPQHF,TGTGCCTGGAGCGGAGATGCGAATCAGCCCCAGCATTTT,TRBJ1-5,TRBV30,-,-
CASKQLAGYIQYF,TGTGCCAGTAAGCAACTAGCCGGTTACATTCAGTACTTC,TRBJ2-4,TRBV19,-,-